This entry is about one TCR beta chain. Its antigen is currently unknown. This PCR relied on a set of 60 Vbeta primers and 13 Jbeta primers. Some clones are missing from TCRdb's copy, which holds only in-frame ones; the method was immunoSEQ multiplex PCR. The table has 150,000 or so clones, roughly 72% seen once. The germline V gene encodes CDR1 SEHNR and CDR2 FQNEAQ (reference sequence). The length of the CDR3 is 16 residues. Trimming took 1 base from V and 4 from J; bases not matched to a gene: 5. These data originate in a study of cytomegalovirus exposure and HLA in healthy donors. Whole-study findings and limits: A previous analysis found most TCR beta V segments productive roughly 87% or roughly 30% of the time. Presence/absence analyses assumed roughly uniform sequencing depth across donors, which may not hold.

The source material was PBMCs. This chain uses TRBV7-9 with TRBJ2-2; 8 bases align to TRBD2. The clonotype comes from a woman between 40 and 55 years old in good health and CMV-seronegative. For the CDR3, the DNA is TGTGCCAGCAGCTTAGGGGGAAGCGGGAGCACCGGGGAGCTGTTTTTT. Protein product: CASSLGGSGSTGELFF.